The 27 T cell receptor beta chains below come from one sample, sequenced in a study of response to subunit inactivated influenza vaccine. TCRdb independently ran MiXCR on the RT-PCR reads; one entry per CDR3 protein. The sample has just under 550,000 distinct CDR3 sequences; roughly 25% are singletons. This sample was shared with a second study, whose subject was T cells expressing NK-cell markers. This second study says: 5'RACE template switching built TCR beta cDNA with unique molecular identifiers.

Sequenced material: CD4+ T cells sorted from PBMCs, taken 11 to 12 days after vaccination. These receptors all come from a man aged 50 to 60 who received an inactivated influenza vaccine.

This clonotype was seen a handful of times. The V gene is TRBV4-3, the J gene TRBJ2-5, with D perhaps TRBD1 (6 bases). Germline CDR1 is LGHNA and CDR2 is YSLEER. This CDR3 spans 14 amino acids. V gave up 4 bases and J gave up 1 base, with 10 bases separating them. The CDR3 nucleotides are TGCGCCAGCAGCCTGGGACACTCCCAAGAGACCCAGTACTTC. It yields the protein CASSLGHSQETQYF.

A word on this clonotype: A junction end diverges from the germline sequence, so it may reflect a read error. DNA of the CDR3: TGTGCCAGCGGGACCCGCATGAACAGTGAAGCTTTCTTT. It is translated as CASGTRMNSEAFF. The V and J genes are TRBV7-2 and TRBJ1-1; D may be TRBD1 (5 bases). The CDR3 is 13 amino acids. Germline V gene sequence: CDR1 SGHTA, CDR2 FQGNSA.

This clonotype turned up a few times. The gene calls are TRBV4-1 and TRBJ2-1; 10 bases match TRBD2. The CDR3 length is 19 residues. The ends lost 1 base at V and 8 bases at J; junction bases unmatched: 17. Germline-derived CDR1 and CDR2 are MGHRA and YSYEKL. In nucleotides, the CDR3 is TGCGCCAGCAGCCAAGGTCGACCGGGGCCTAGCGGGAGTTACCATGAGCAGTTCTTC. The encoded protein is CASSQGRPGPSGSYHEQFF.

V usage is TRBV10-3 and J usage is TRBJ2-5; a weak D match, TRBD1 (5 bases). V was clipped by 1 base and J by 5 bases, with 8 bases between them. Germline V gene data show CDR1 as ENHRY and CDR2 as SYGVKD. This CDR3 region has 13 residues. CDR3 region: CAISELPGETQYF. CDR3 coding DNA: TGTGCCATCAGTGAGTTACCAGGGGAGACCCAGTACTTC.

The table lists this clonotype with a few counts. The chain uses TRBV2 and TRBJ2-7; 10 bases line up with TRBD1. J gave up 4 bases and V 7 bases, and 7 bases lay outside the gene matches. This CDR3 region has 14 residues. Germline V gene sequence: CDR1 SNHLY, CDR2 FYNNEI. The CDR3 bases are TGTGCCAGCACCCCGGGACAGGGGATGTACGAGCAGTACTTC. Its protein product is CASTPGQGMYEQYF.

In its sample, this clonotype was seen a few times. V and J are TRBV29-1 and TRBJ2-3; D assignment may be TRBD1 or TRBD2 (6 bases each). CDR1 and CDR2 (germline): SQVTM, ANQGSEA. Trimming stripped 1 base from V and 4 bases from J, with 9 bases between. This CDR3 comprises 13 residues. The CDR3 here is CSVEVGGSDTQYF. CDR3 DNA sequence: TGCAGCGTTGAAGTGGGGGGCTCAGATACGCAGTATTTT.

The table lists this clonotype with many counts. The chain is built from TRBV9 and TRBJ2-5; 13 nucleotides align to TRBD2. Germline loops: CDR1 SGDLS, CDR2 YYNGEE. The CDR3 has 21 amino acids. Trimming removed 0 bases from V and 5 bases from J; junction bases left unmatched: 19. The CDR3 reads CASSVGLGGLAGLPPRETQYF. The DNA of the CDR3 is TGTGCCAGCAGCGTAGGTCTAGGGGGACTAGCGGGACTCCCCCCCCGGGAGACCCAGTACTTC.

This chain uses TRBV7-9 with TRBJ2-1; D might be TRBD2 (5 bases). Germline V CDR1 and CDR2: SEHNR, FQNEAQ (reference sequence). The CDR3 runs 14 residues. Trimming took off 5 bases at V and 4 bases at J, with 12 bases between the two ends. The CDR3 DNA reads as TGTGCCAGCAGCGAGACCGGGATTTACAATGAGCAGTTCTTC. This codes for CASSETGIYNEQFF.

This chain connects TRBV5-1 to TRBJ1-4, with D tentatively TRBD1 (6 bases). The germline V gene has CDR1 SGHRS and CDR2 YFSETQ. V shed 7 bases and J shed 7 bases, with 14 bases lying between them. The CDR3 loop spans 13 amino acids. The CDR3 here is CASAQGEGEKLFF. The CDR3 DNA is TGCGCCAGCGCACAGGGAGAGGGTGAAAAACTGTTTTTT.

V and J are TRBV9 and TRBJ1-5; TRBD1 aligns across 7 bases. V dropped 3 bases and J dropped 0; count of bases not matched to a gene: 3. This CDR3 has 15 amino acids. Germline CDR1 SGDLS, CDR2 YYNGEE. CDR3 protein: CASSGQGRSNQPQHF. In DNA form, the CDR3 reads TGTGCCAGCAGCGGACAGGGTCGTAGCAATCAGCCCCAGCATTTT. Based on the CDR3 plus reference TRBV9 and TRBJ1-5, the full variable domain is DSGVTQTPKHLITATGQRVTLRCSPRSGDLSVYWYQQSLDQGLQFLIQYYNGEERAKGNILERFSAQQFPDLHSELNLSSLELGDSALYFCASSGQGRSNQPQHFGDGTRLSIL.

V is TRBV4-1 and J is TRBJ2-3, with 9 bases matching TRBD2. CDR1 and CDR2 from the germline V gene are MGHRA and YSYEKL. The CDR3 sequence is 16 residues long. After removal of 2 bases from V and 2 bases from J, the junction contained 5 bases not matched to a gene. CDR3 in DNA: TGCGCCAGCAGCCAAACTGGGACTAGCTTCACAGATACGCAGTATTTT. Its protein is CASSQTGTSFTDTQYF.

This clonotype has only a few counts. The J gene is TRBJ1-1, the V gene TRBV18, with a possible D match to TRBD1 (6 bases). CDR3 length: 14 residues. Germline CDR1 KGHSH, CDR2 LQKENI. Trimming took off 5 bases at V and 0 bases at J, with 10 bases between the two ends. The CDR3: CASSGQGMNTEAFF. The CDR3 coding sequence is TGTGCCAGCTCAGGGCAGGGGATGAACACTGAAGCTTTCTTT. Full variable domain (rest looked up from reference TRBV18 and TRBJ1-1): NAGVMQNPRHLVRRRGQEARLRCSPMKGHSHVYWYRQLPEEGLKFMVYLQKENIIDESGMPKERFSAEFPKEGPSILRIQQVVRGDSAAYFCASSGQGMNTEAFFGQGTRLTVV.

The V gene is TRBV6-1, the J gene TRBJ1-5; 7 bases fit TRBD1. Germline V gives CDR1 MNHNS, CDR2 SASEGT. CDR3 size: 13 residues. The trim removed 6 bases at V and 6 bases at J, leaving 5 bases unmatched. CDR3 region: CASRGDRSQPQHF. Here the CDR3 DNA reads TGTGCCAGCAGGGGGGACAGATCTCAGCCCCAGCATTTT.

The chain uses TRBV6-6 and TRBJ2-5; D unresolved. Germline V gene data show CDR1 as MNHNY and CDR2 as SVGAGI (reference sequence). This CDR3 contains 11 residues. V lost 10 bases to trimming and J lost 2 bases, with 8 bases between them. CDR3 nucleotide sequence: TGTGCCACCTCAATGCAAGAGACCCAGTACTTC. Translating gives CATSMQETQYF.

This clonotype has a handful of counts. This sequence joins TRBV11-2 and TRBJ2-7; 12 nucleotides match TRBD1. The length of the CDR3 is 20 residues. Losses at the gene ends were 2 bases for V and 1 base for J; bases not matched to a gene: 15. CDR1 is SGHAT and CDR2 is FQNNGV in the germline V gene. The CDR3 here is CASSLSSGTGGAWVSYEQYF. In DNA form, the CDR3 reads TGTGCCAGCAGCTTATCCTCCGGGACAGGGGGCGCATGGGTATCCTACGAGCAGTACTTC. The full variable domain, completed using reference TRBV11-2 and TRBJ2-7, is EAGVAQSPRYKIIEKRQSVAFWCNPISGHATLYWYQQILGQGPKLLIQFQNNGVVDDSQLPKDRFSAERLKGVDSTLKIQPAKLEDSAVYLCASSLSSGTGGAWVSYEQYFGPGTRLTVT.

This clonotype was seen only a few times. The chain's CDR3 is CASSQDWRGTDTQYF. CDR3 coding DNA: TGTGCCAGCAGCCAAGATTGGCGGGGCACAGATACGCAGTATTTT. The V and J genes are TRBV4-2 and TRBJ2-3, with D maybe TRBD2 (5 bases). This CDR3 region has 15 residues. Germline V CDR1 and CDR2: LGHNA, YNFKEQ. Trimming pared 0 bases from V and 1 base from J, leaving 8 bases between.

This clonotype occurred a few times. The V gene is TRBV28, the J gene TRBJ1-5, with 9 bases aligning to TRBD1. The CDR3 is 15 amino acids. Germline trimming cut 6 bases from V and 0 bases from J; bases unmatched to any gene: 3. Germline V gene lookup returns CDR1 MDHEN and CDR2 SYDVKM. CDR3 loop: CASRGQGYSNQPQHF. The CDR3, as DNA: TGTGCCAGCAGGGGACAGGGTTATAGCAATCAGCCCCAGCATTTT.

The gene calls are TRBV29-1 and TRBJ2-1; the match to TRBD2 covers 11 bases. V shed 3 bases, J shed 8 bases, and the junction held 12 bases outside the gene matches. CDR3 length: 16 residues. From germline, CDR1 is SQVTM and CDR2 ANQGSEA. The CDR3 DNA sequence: TGCAGCGTTGAGATGGGAGCTAGCGGGAGGTTCGATGAGCAGTTCTTC. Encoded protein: CSVEMGASGRFDEQFF.

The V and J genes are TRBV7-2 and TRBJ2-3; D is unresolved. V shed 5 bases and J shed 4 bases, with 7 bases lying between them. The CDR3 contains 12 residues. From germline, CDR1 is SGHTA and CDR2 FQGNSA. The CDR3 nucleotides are TGTGCCAGCAGCCCCAACGCAGATACGCAGTATTTT. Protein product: CASSPNADTQYF.

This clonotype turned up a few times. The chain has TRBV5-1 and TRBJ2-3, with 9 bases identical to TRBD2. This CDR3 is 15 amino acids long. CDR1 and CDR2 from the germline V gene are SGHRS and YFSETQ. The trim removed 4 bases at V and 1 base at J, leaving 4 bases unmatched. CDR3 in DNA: TGCGCCAGCAGCCCTAGCGGGGATCGCACAGATACGCAGTATTTT. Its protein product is CASSPSGDRTDTQYF.

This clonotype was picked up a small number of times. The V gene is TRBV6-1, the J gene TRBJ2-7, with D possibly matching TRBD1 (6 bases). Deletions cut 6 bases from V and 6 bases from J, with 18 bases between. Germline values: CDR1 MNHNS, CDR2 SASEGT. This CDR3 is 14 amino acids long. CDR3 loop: CASSRTGPASEQYF. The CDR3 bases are TGTGCCAGCAGCCGCACAGGGCCCGCGTCCGAGCAGTACTTC.

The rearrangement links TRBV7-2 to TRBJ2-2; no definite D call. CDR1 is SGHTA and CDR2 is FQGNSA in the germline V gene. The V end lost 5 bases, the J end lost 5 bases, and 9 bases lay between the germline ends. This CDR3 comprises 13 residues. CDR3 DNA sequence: TGTGCCAGCAGCCCTTGGTTGACCGGGGAGCTGTTTTTT. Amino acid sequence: CASSPWLTGELFF.

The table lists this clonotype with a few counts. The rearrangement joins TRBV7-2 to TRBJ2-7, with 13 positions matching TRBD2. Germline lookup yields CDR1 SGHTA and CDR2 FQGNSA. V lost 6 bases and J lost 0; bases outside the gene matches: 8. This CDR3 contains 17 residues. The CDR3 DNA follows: TGTGCCAGCAGTCGGACTAGCGGGAGACTACCCTCCTACGAGCAGTACTTC. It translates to CASSRTSGRLPSYEQYF.

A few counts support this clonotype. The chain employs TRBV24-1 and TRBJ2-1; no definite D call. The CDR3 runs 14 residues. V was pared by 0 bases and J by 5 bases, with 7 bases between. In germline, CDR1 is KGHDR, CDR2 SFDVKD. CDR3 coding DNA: TGTGCCACCAGTGATTTGATAGTAAACAATGAGCAGTTCTTC. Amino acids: CATSDLIVNNEQFF.

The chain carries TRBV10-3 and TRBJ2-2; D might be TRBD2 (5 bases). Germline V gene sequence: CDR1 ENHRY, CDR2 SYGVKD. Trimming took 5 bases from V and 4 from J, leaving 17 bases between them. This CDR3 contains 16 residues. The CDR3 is CAISRTVPGSTGELFF. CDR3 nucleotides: TGTGCCATCAGTCGGACTGTCCCGGGGAGCACCGGGGAGCTGTTTTTT.

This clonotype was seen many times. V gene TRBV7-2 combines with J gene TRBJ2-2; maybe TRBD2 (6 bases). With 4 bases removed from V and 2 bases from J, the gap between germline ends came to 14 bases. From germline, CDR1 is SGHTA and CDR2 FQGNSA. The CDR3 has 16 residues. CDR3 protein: CASSSTGGLNTGELFF. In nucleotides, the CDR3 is TGTGCCAGCAGCTCCACCGGGGGTTTAAACACCGGGGAGCTGTTTTTT.

The CDR3 region is CASSPRTGLSSGANVLTF. The CDR3 DNA reads as TGTGCCAGCAGCCCAAGGACAGGGCTTTCCTCTGGGGCCAACGTCCTGACTTTC. This chain joins TRBV6-2 or TRBV6-3 and TRBJ2-6; the match to TRBD1 covers 8 bases. The ends lost 6 bases at V and 0 bases at J; junction bases unmatched: 10. Germline assignment: CDR1 MNHEY and CDR2 SVGEGT. The CDR3 contains 18 residues.